The present T cell receptor (beta chain) was sequenced within a study of blood T cell repertoires in COVID-19. On the study more broadly: Whether acute or convalescent, the COVID-19 samples came from the United States, Italy and Spain. PBMCs, B-cell-depleted T cells, or T cells provided the cDNA or gDNA that made up the material.

In the authors' methods: Quantification of nucleated cells was approximated via reference gene primer amplification. Method: immunoSEQ multiplex PCR; TCRdb's copy keeps in-frame clones and lacks some. V and J calls and clone size are copied from that table; D and trimming were computed from the DNA. This table holds 100,000 to 120,000 clones, 75% to 90% found once. The CDR3 totals 14 residues. V shed 5 bases and J 3 bases; nucleotides not matched to a gene: 4. From germline, CDR1 is MNHEY and CDR2 SVGAGI. The rearrangement uses TRBV6-5 and TRBJ1-3, with 7 bases lining up with TRBD1. The sequence was collected from a woman aged 45 to 65 with acute or convalescent COVID-19. Material: peripheral blood. In DNA, the CDR3 is TGTGCCAGCAGTCGACAGGGATATGGAAACACCATATATTTT. Translated: CASSRQGYGNTIYF.